This is a list of T cell receptor beta chains from one sample in a study of blood T cells in healthy people across ages. TCRdb fed the 5' RACE reads into MiXCR, producing one record per CDR3 protein. The data contain more than 800,000 distinct CDR3 sequences, 25% to 35% of them singletons. The sample consisted of blood. These receptors all stem from an elderly woman in good health. Both conserved end residues are part of each CDR3. Each record gives: clone size, D gene, J gene, V gene, CDR3 DNA, CDR3 protein. D genes are given only for firm matches. Clone size is not always given. Where it is, it says once, few, many or a class for expanded clones.

few NA TRBJ1-3 TRBV27 TGTGCCAGCAGCCGAAGTACAGGGCAAGGAAACACCATATATTTT CASSRSTGQGNTIYF
few NA TRBJ1-5 TRBV6-1 TGTGCCAGCAGTGAAGCGTGGAACTCAAATCAGCCCCAGCATTTT CASSEAWNSNQPQHF
NA NA TRBJ2-3 TRBV19 TGTGCCAGTAGGACGGGGGCGGCTGGCACAGATACGCAGTATTTT CASRTGAAGTDTQYF
NA NA TRBJ2-2 TRBV20-1 TGCAGTGCTAGAGAAACCCTCTCCGGGGAGCTGTTTTTT CSARETLSGELFF
many NA TRBJ1-2 TRBV15 TGTGCCACCAGCAAAGGAGGGCTAGGGGCCCAAGGCTATGGCTACACCTTC CATSKGGLGAQGYGYTF
few TRBD2 TRBJ2-7 TRBV20-1 TGCAGTGCTAGAGACCCCTCAGCGGGGGGGAGTGAGGACGAGCAGTACTTC CSARDPSAGGSEDEQYF
NA NA TRBJ2-7 TRBV20-1 TGCAGTGCTAGGGAGTACGAGCAGTACTTC CSAREYEQYF
many TRBD1 TRBJ2-1 TRBV4-3 TGCGCCAGCAGCCAAGTGGGCAGGGGGCCTAATGAGCAGTTCTTC CASSQVGRGPNEQFF
many TRBD1 TRBJ2-3 TRBV18 TGTGCCAGCTCACCACGGGGACAGGGAGGCACAGATACGCAGTATTTT CASSPRGQGGTDTQYF
NA NA TRBJ2-3 TRBV20-1 TGCAGTGCTAGAGGTCTAGACGGCACAGATACGCAGTATTTT CSARGLDGTDTQYF
NA TRBD1 TRBJ2-7 TRBV7-2 TGTGCCAGCAGCTTAGTTACAGGGGGAGGGCAGTACTTC CASSLVTGGGQYF
many NA TRBJ1-1 TRBV7-2 TGTGCCAGCAGCCGGACGGCCATGAACACTGAAGCTTTCTTT CASSRTAMNTEAFF
NA NA TRBJ2-1 TRBV7-2 TGTGCCAGCAGCTTAGCAAATGACGGGGGGCAGTTCTTC CASSLANDGGQFF
many TRBD2 TRBJ2-1 TRBV4-2 TGTGCCAGCAGCCAAGAGTGGGCGGGGGGTGAGCAGTTCTTC CASSQEWAGGEQFF
NA NA TRBJ2-1 TRBV6-2/TRBV6-3 TGTGCCAGCAGTTCGGGGCAGCCAGTACAAGAGACCCAGTTCTTC CASSSGQPVQETQFF
many NA TRBJ2-1 TRBV7-2 TGTGCCAGCAGCTTAGGATGGGCAGCCTACAATGAGCAGTTCTTC CASSLGWAAYNEQFF
many NA TRBJ1-2 TRBV12-3/TRBV12-4 TGTGCCAGCAGTTTAGCGCTGAGAGGGCTCTATGGCTACACCTTC CASSLALRGLYGYTF
NA NA TRBJ2-7 TRBV10-3 TGTGCCATCAGTGAGTACAGTTACGAGCAGTACTTC CAISEYSYEQYF
many NA TRBJ1-2 TRBV7-2 TGTGCCAGCAGCCCTCCCCGACAGGCCACTAACTATGGCTACACCTTC CASSPPRQATNYGYTF
many TRBD1 TRBJ2-7 TRBV5-1 TGCGCCAGCAATACCGGACAGGCCTACGAGCAGTACTTC CASNTGQAYEQYF
many NA TRBJ2-4 TRBV12-3/TRBV12-4 TGTGCCAGCAGTTCCGCCAAAAACATTCAGTACTTC CASSSAKNIQYF
few NA TRBJ1-5 TRBV18 TGTGCCAGCTCACCCCTTGACAGCGATCAGCCCCAGCATTTT CASSPLDSDQPQHF
many TRBD2 TRBJ2-7 TRBV5-4 TGTGCCAGCAGCACAGGACTAGCGGACTACGAGCAGTACTTC CASSTGLADYEQYF
many NA TRBJ1-6 TRBV3-1 TGTGCCAGCAGCCAAGGCAATTGGGGTCCACCCCTCCACTTT CASSQGNWGPPLHF
NA TRBD2 TRBJ2-1 TRBV5-4 TGTGCCAGCAGCTCCGGGACTAGCGGGGGGGCCCACTCCTACAATGAGCAGTTCTTC CASSSGTSGGAHSYNEQFF
NA NA TRBJ2-7 TRBV20-1 TGCAGTGCTAGGGTCCTAGGAGACGAGCAGTACTTC CSARVLGDEQYF
many NA TRBJ2-1 TRBV7-2 TGTGCCAGCAGCTTATCCGGATATAGTAATGAGCAGTTCTTC CASSLSGYSNEQFF
many TRBD2 TRBJ2-1 TRBV11-2 TGTGCCAGCAGCTTTCCCCTCACTAGCGGGGGGGCTAGGGGCAATGAGCAGTTCTTC CASSFPLTSGGARGNEQFF
NA TRBD2 TRBJ2-1 TRBV11-3 TGTGCCAGCAGCTTATTCGGGGGGTACGAGCAGTTCTTC CASSLFGGYEQFF
NA NA TRBJ2-2 TRBV11-2 TGTGCCAGCAGCCCAGGGCATCTAGGGGAGCTGTTTTTT CASSPGHLGELFF
NA TRBD1 TRBJ1-2 TRBV7-2 TGTGCCAGCAGTTCTGGACAGGGGGCATTAGGTGGCTACACCTTC CASSSGQGALGGYTF
NA TRBD2 TRBJ2-3 TRBV4-1 TGCGCCAGCAGCCTCCTGGGACTAGACACAGATACGCAGTATTTT CASSLLGLDTDTQYF
NA NA TRBJ2-7 TRBV4-1 TGCGCCAGCAGCCAAGATGGTGGGGGCGTCCCCTACGAGCAGTACTTC CASSQDGGGVPYEQYF
NA TRBD2 TRBJ2-7 TRBV20-1 TGCAGTGCTAGACTAGCGGGGGTCAATGAGCAGTACTTC CSARLAGVNEQYF
NA NA TRBJ1-2 TRBV7-2 TGTGCCAGCAGCCCGGGACGGATTACAACCTATGGCTACACCTTC CASSPGRITTYGYTF
few NA TRBJ1-1 TRBV9 TGTGCCAGCAGCGTAGCGAACGGCGTGAACACTGAAGCTTTCTTT CASSVANGVNTEAFF
many TRBD1 TRBJ1-2 TRBV5-6 TGCGCCAGCAGCCCCAACAGGGGGCAAGGCTATGGCTACACCTTC CASSPNRGQGYGYTF
many TRBD2 TRBJ2-3 TRBV9 TGTGCCAGCAGCGTAGCTGAGGGACTAGCGGGGGGGCCTCGAGATACGCAGTATTTT CASSVAEGLAGGPRDTQYF
many TRBD2 TRBJ2-3 TRBV2 TGTGCCAGCCGAGGGTCGCGGGGGGCCCTCACAGATACGCAGTATTTT CASRGSRGALTDTQYF
many TRBD1 TRBJ1-2 TRBV12-3/TRBV12-4 TGTGCCAGCAGCCTAGGGACAGGGGGCTACTATGGCTACACCTTC CASSLGTGGYYGYTF
many NA TRBJ2-5 TRBV5-1 TGCGCCAGCAGCGGAGAGTGGGAGACCCAGTACTTC CASSGEWETQYF
NA TRBD2 TRBJ2-4 TRBV18 TGTGCCAGCTCACCACCGAGTGGGACTACAAGGAGGACCCGGTACTTC CASSPPSGTTRRTRYF
many NA TRBJ1-1 TRBV9 TGTGCCAGCAGCGTAGGGGTGGGGGTCACTGAAGCTTTCTTT CASSVGVGVTEAFF
NA TRBD1 TRBJ2-1 TRBV11-2 TGTGCCAGCAGGTCCTACAGGGGCAGGGGGCCCTACAATGAGCAGTTCTTC CASRSYRGRGPYNEQFF